This T cell receptor beta chain was profiled in a study of T cell repertoires in cytomegalovirus infection. Study-wide background: Carrying CMV and the relevant HLA type showed in public TCR beta signatures.

This clonotype was observed many times. The antigen remains unidentified. In TCRdb, the reads were re-called with MiXCR into one record per CDR3 protein. The sample shows about 530,000 distinct CDR3 sequences, 26% of them seen only once. Study-level results: The response measured ex vivo was dominated by TCR beta clonotypes (HLA-C-restricted and CMV-specific). The study identified carriers of CMV plus the relevant HLA from cumulative public TCR beta family frequency.

The CDR3 length is 12 residues. The germline CDR1 and CDR2 sequences are SGHTA and FQGNSA. V was cut by 6 bases and J by 9 bases, with 12 bases left in between. The receptor's source is a human donor in good health (CMV status not recorded). Some clones in this sample may be carry-over from other donors' samples. Sequencing used PBMCs. The chain carries TRBV7-2 and TRBJ2-1; D unresolved. The CDR3 DNA reads TGTGCCAGCAGTTTACTGGGTAGTGAGCAGTTCTTC. This translates into CASSLLGSEQFF.